The sequence of this T cell receptor beta chain was determined in a study of T cell responses to AZD1222 COVID-19 vaccine. Germline V lookup: CDR1 SGHNT, CDR2 YYREEE (reference sequence). The CDR3 extends over 17 amino acids. V was pared by 0 bases and J by 6 bases, with 20 bases between. General observations from the study: Recipients of two AZD1222 doses showed rising Spike-specific TCR breadth and depth. Donors, mostly white British, included more females; clonal diversity was possibly underestimated. Seropositive status at baseline applied to only six AZD1222 recipients. Reportedly, close to half of spike-specific TCRs are directed against unmutated variant regions.

The protocol was immunoSEQ multiplex PCR, while the TCRdb copy is restricted to in-frame clones and leaves out a portion. Of about 180,000 clones in the sample, 70% to 90% are singletons; the top ten hold around 10%. Turning to this clone: The antigen remains undetermined.

The chain employs TRBV5-4 and TRBJ2-3, with a possible D match to TRBD2 (6 bases). The TCR was taken from an adult who received the AZD1222 COVID-19 vaccine. The material sequenced was peripheral blood, taken 28 days after the second AZD1222 dose. Written as DNA, the CDR3 is TGTGCCAGCAGCTTGGGTCCCCCCGGGGGTCGAGTGGATACGCAGTATTTT. It encodes CASSLGPPGGRVDTQYF. The full variable domain, rest sourced from reference TRBV5-4 and TRBJ2-3, is ETGVTQSPTHLIKTRGQQVTLRCSSQSGHNTVSWYQQALGQGPQFIFQYYREEENGRGNFPPRFSGLQFPNYSSELNVNALELDDSALYLCASSLGPPGGRVDTQYFGPGTRLTVL.